The present T cell receptor (beta chain) was sequenced within a study of PD-L1 blockade in urothelial cancer. Findings of the study overall: Tumor-linked clones in blood grew more by 3 weeks in durable-benefit patients.

As to time point: peripheral blood 6 weeks after treatment start. As for this clone: The antigen is not known.

The method was immunoSEQ multiplex PCR; TCRdb's version includes in-frame clones alone and lacks a portion of them. The sample carries 90,000 to 130,000 clones, roughly 90% recorded once. Germline V gives CDR1 MGHRA, CDR2 YSYEKL. The V gene lost 1 base and the J gene lost 8 bases, with 21 bases spanning the gap. This CDR3 is built from 17 residues. The TCR comes from a man between 60 and 75 years old with urothelial cancer. This sample comprised PBMCs, obtained around atezolizumab (anti-PD-L1) treatment. This chain links TRBV4-1 with TRBJ1-5; no definite D call. CDR3 in DNA: TGCGCCAGCAGCCAAGTAAATTTGGTCCCTCGAGCGGAGCCCCAGCATTTT. Its protein product is CASSQVNLVPRAEPQHF.